This entry is about one T cell receptor beta chain. This CDR3 contains 16 residues. The primer mix had 60 Vbeta and 13 Jbeta primers. Generated by immunoSEQ multiplex PCR, the TCRdb table keeps only in-frame clones and is missing some. The sample has 200,000 to 250,000 clones. This specimen comes from a study of cytomegalovirus exposure and HLA in healthy donors. This receptor was taken from a woman aged 25 to 39 in good health and CMV-seropositive. Sequenced material: PBMCs. The V gene is TRBV21-1, the J gene TRBJ2-1; the table's D call, TRBD1, has no DNA check behind it. TRBV21-1 is flagged as a pseudogene. CDR3 sequence (DNA): TGTGCCAGCAGCAAACGGGGACAGGGGGTGTGGAATGAGCAGTTCTTC. Translation: CASSKRGQGVWNEQFF.